This T cell receptor (beta chain) stems from a study of neurological immune-mediated disorders (dated by TCRdb to about 2019). Regarding the complete study: Of the 35 or so multiple sclerosis patients, some 30 had relapsing-remitting MS and 3 had secondary progressive MS. Peripheral blood TCR-beta repertoires from HTLV-I-associated myelopathy (HAM/TSP) patients, multiple sclerosis patients and healthy controls were compared by UMI-based sequencing. The roughly 110 TCR-beta libraries covered PBMC samples along with longitudinal samples, technical triplicates, and paired sorted CD4+ and CD8+ T-cell subsets. Of the approximately 68 subjects in the cohort, some 15 were HAM/TSP patients, about 34 were multiple sclerosis patients, and about 20 were healthy controls. On the study overall, not on this receptor specifically: TCR clonal expansion was highest in HAM/TSP patients and lowest in MS patients, with MS patients falling below even healthy controls. The MS cluster was not associated with any clinical or MRI features, and the authors stated that larger cohorts are needed. Phylogenetic analysis grouped repertoires from 18 of 34 MS patients into a cluster of related CDR3 sequences, suggesting a possible repertoire-level signature. No identical CDR3 amino acid sequences were found to be shared among expanded clones across subjects, suggesting that TCR-beta repertoires were private in all groups.

Taken from the germline V gene, the CDR1 and CDR2 loops are KGHDR and SFDVKD. From the cysteine through the phenylalanine, the CDR3 covers 15 amino acids. Only the CDR3 part of the read is kept: 45 bases, read in frame from the first base. The V and J ends are trimmed by 11 bases and 3 bases, leaving 19 bases between them. This clonotype was observed many times. The specificity of this receptor is unknown. No base-level quality is on record; no much larger clone is a single base apart. Unsorted PBMC libraries were generated from 2 million PBMCs stored in RNAlater at -80 °C until RNA extraction. The multiple sclerosis patients were enrolled in a US clinical protocol that used magnetic resonance imaging to evaluate disease progression. PBMCs were separated from peripheral blood using Ficoll-Hypaque density gradient centrifugation and then cryopreserved in liquid nitrogen. cDNA synthesis used template-switch 5'RACE with a primer carrying a 10-nucleotide random unique molecular identifier tagging each TCR transcript. Every sequencing run yielded over 170 million TCR-beta sequences covering 15-18 subjects. Total RNA was extracted with the RNeasy kit. The KAPA Real-time Library Amplification kit was used to amplify TCR-beta VDJ regions with primers for the TCR constant region and the 5'RACE anchor. A first PCR added sample indexes and Illumina adaptors, and a second PCR then raised library yield. The roughly 650 bp TCR product was size-selected on a 2% E-gel SizeSelection system after Ampure bead purification. Before pooling, library quality was checked on a Bioanalyzer, concentration was measured with Qubit, and libraries were quantified with the Kapa Library Quantification kit. An Illumina HiSeq 2500 sequenced the libraries paired-end 2 x 150 bp. To increase sequence diversity, about 24-32% phiX was spiked into each library pool. On the authors' methods: The quality-filtered reads were processed with the UMI-based MiGEC pipeline, whose error correction step removed more than 80% of the raw TCR sequences. VDJ genes were aligned to IMGT germline references, and each clonotype was defined by a unique CDR3 amino acid sequence together with V-J genes. VDJtools evaluated clonal expansion, Shannon diversity and CDR3 relatedness (CalcPairwiseDistances, ClusterSamples); CLCbio workbench built phylogenetic trees. Using coefficient-of-variation modelling across technical triplicates, the study counted a clone as expanded if it had at least 8 unique UMIs. Starting from the raw public reads, TCRdb applied fastp trimming at Q25, assembled clones with MiXCR and retained in-frame beta chains. Each entry is one CDR3 protein sequence, shown with its most common DNA and genes. The V and J calls shown here were made by TCRdb, not taken from the authors' results. Present in this sample are about 55,000 distinct CDR3 sequences, about 3.7% of which were seen just once. Together, the top ten hold 5% to 7% of the sample.

The chain employs TRBV24-1 and TRBJ2-1; the D gene identity is not certain. The sample was PBMCs. The source is a man in his 60s with multiple sclerosis. The encoded CDR3 is CAIATPTAHYNEQFF. The sequenced DNA: TGTGCCATCGCGACCCCAACGGCCCACTACAATGAGCAGTTCTTC.